This is a list of T cell receptor beta chains from one sample in a study of T cell responses to AZD1222 COVID-19 vaccine. Repertoires were generated with immunoSEQ multiplex PCR, while TCRdb's copy carries only in-frame clones and drops some. The sample lists 130,000 or so clones; about 86% were seen once. This specimen was peripheral blood, taken 28 days after the second AZD1222 dose. These receptors were collected from an adult who received the AZD1222 COVID-19 vaccine. Each CDR3 is given with its conserved first and last residue. D genes are given only for firm matches. Some rows mark clone size as missing; the rest say once, few, many or name a class of expanded clone.

abundance	v_gene	d_gene	j_gene	CDR3nt	CDR3aa
.	TRBV6-5	TRBD1	TRBJ2-7	TGTGCCAGCAGCTACTCGGGACAGATTACCTACGAGCAGTACTTC	CASSYSGQITYEQYF
.	TRBV28	.	TRBJ1-5	TGTGCCAGCAGTTTGATCAGTAATCAGCCCCAGCATTTT	CASSLISNQPQHF
.	TRBV27	.	TRBJ1-1	TGTGCCAGCAGCCTACAGGGAGGCGCTGAAGCTTTCTTT	CASSLQGGAEAFF
.	TRBV7-9	.	TRBJ2-3	TGTGCCAGCAGCTTAGCGCAGGGATCCAGCACAGATACGCAGTATTTT	CASSLAQGSSTDTQYF
.	TRBV5-1	.	TRBJ2-4	TGCGCCAGCGGAGAGCGGGTGGGGGCCAAAAACATTCAGTACTTC	CASGERVGAKNIQYF
.	TRBV2	.	TRBJ1-2	TGTGCCAGCAGTCAACAGGGCCGTGATGGCTACACCTTC	CASSQQGRDGYTF
.	TRBV4-2	TRBD1	TRBJ1-6	TGTGCCAGCAGCCAAGAGGGGACAGCTTATAATTCACCCCTCCACTTT	CASSQEGTAYNSPLHF
.	TRBV6-6	.	TRBJ2-7	TGTGCCAGCAGAGGGCAGACCTACGAGCAGTACTTC	CASRGQTYEQYF
.	TRBV18	.	TRBJ1-5	TGTGCCAGCTCGCAAGGGAACGGCAATCAGCCCCAGCATTTT	CASSQGNGNQPQHF
.	TRBV9	.	TRBJ2-7	TGTGCCAGCAGCGTAGTGGGTAGCTCCTACGAGCAGTACTTC	CASSVVGSSYEQYF
.	TRBV6-2/TRBV6-3	TRBD1	TRBJ2-2	TGTGCCAGCAGTCTTCCAGGACAGGGGAAGCTGTTTTTT	CASSLPGQGKLFF
.	TRBV14	.	TRBJ1-2	TGTGCCAGCAGCCGAGGTTACTCTAACTATGGCTACACCTTC	CASSRGYSNYGYTF
.	TRBV10-2	.	TRBJ1-1	TGCGCCAGCAGGGAGCGACAGAACACTGAAGCTTTCTTT	CASRERQNTEAFF
.	TRBV3-1/TRBV3-2	.	TRBJ1-5	TGTGCCAGCAGCCAAGACAGGGGTGGCAATCAGCCCCAGCATTTT	CASSQDRGGNQPQHF
.	TRBV6-6	.	TRBJ1-1	TGTGCCAGCAGTCCACTCCGGGACACTCCGTCGGCTTTCTTT	CASSPLRDTPSAFF
.	TRBV12-3/TRBV12-4	.	TRBJ1-2	TGTGCCAGCAGGGTCGACAACTATGGCTACACCTTC	CASRVDNYGYTF
.	TRBV30	.	TRBJ1-2	TGTGCCTGCCCCCAGGGGTGGCGAGGCTACACCTTC	CACPQGWRGYTF
.	TRBV25-1	.	TRBJ2-7	TGTGCCAGCAGTGGATGGCAGGCCTACGAGCAGTACTTC	CASSGWQAYEQYF
.	TRBV11-3	.	TRBJ1-4	TGTGCCAGCAGATGGCGCGGCACCGAAAAACTGTTTTTT	CASRWRGTEKLFF
.	TRBV6-5	TRBD2	TRBJ2-5	TGTGCCAGCCGACTAGCGGAACAAGAGACCCAGTACTTC	CASRLAEQETQYF
.	TRBV3-1/TRBV3-2	.	TRBJ2-7	TGTGCCAGCAGCCCCGGACCAGGCCCCTACGAGCAGTACTTC	CASSPGPGPYEQYF
.	TRBV19	.	TRBJ1-5	TGTGCCACTTCTAGTGTGGGGCAGCCCCAGCATTTT	CATSSVGQPQHF
.	TRBV6-2/TRBV6-3	.	TRBJ1-4	TGTGCCAGCAGCCTGTGGGACAACCACCCAGGCGCAACTAATGAAAAACTGTTTTTT	CASSLWDNHPGATNEKLFF
.	TRBV5-1	.	TRBJ1-2	TGCGCCAGCAACAAGGAGGGGGAGAACTATGGCTACACCTTC	CASNKEGENYGYTF
.	TRBV7-9	.	TRBJ1-3	TGTGCCAGCAGCCGATCAGGGGACTCTGGAAACACCATATATTTT	CASSRSGDSGNTIYF
.	TRBV5-8	TRBD1	TRBJ2-2	TGTGCCAGCAGCTCACAGGGGCCGAACACCGGGGAGCTGTTTTTT	CASSSQGPNTGELFF
.	TRBV9	.	TRBJ2-7	TGTGCCAGCAGCGGGGGGTCTTCCGAGCAGTACTTC	CASSGGSSEQYF
.	TRBV3-1/TRBV3-2	TRBD2	TRBJ2-3	TGTGCCAGCAGCCTTCTGGGGGGGAACACAGATACGCAGTATTTT	CASSLLGGNTDTQYF
few	TRBV7-2	.	TRBJ1-2	TGTGCCAGCAGCTTAGACAGGTCCCTGACTAACTATGGCTACACCTTC	CASSLDRSLTNYGYTF
.	TRBV9	TRBD2	TRBJ2-5	TGTGCCAGCAGCGTAGGAGGTAGCGGGGGGGTCGGAGAGACCCAGTACTTC	CASSVGGSGGVGETQYF
.	TRBV11-2	.	TRBJ2-7	TGTGCCAGCAGCTTAGGCCCGATTTCCTACGAGCAGTACTTC	CASSLGPISYEQYF
few	TRBV28	TRBD1	TRBJ1-1	TGTGCCAGCAGTTTATTGCCGAGACAGGGGAAGGGCACTGAAGCTTTCTTT	CASSLLPRQGKGTEAFF
.	TRBV6-4	.	TRBJ1-1	TGTGCCAGCAGTCGAAGCAGGGCGTTTGGCACTGAAGCTTTCTTT	CASSRSRAFGTEAFF
.	TRBV19	TRBD1	TRBJ1-5	TGTGCCAGTAGTTCACAGGGGAAGGGGAGTCAGCCCCAGCATTTT	CASSSQGKGSQPQHF
once	TRBV19	.	TRBJ1-1	TGTGCCAGTAGAGGAGGAGGGGCGAACACTGAAGCTTTCTTT	CASRGGGANTEAFF
once	TRBV6-2/TRBV6-3	.	TRBJ2-2	TGTGCCAGCAGTTACGGGACGGTGAACACCGGGGAGCTGTTTTTT	CASSYGTVNTGELFF
.	TRBV6-4	.	TRBJ2-1	TGTGCCAGCAGTGACGGATCCTACAATGAGCAGTTCTTC	CASSDGSYNEQFF
.	TRBV6-5	.	TRBJ2-2	TGTGCCAGCAGTTACCGGATTGGAGGGTACACCGGGGAGCTGTTTTTT	CASSYRIGGYTGELFF
.	TRBV5-6	TRBD1	TRBJ1-6	TGTGCCAGCAGCTGGGGGACAGGGGGTGGTAATTCACCCCTCCACTTT	CASSWGTGGGNSPLHF
.	TRBV11-2	TRBD2	TRBJ2-2	TGTGCCAGCAGCTTCTCCCCGGGGGGAGCGGCCGGGGAGCTGTTTTTT	CASSFSPGGAAGELFF
.	TRBV19	TRBD2	TRBJ2-3	TGTGCCAGTAGTATAAATGGAGCGGGGGGGCCAGATACGCAGTATTTT	CASSINGAGGPDTQYF
.	TRBV21-1	.	TRBJ2-3	TGTGCCAGCAGCCTGACAGGAGGTGATACGCAGTATTTT	CASSLTGGDTQYF
.	TRBV5-4	.	TRBJ1-5	TGTGCCAGCATCATGGATCAGCCCCAGCATTTT	CASIMDQPQHF
.	TRBV11-3	.	TRBJ1-1	TGTGCCAGCAGCTTAGGGGGCCCCGGCACTGAAGCTTTCTTT	CASSLGGPGTEAFF
.	TRBV4-1	.	TRBJ2-7	TGCGCCAGCAGCCAAGTGGTCAGGCGGGTCTACGAGCAGTACTTC	CASSQVVRRVYEQYF